Given below is one T cell receptor beta chain in context. Its cognate antigen is unknown. The data belong to a study of monozygotic twins with cystic fibrosis. Whole-study findings and limits: Low clonality (median roughly 0.009) suggested a mostly naive repertoire. J usage was most co-twin-similar in 8 of 16 pairs, V in 13. Age, concordance and disease severity did not associate with shared CDR3 numbers. Unrelated CF individuals shared fewer identical clonotypes than monozygotic CF twins.

V shed 5 bases and J shed 4 bases, with 16 bases lying between them. Germline CDR1 is SEHNR and CDR2 is FQNEAQ (reference sequence). The length of the CDR3 is 15 residues. Some clones are missing from TCRdb's copy, which holds only in-frame ones; the method was immunoSEQ multiplex PCR. The sample includes tens of thousands of clones, 75% to 95% seen only once; the top ten take 0.19%. The sequence came from a boy aged 2-9 years with cystic fibrosis. The sequencing sample was made of blood. This chain joins TRBV7-9 and TRBJ2-3; the D gene is possibly TRBD1 (5 bases). CDR3 nucleotides: TGTGCCAGCAGCACCCGAGACAGACACTCAGATACGCAGTATTTT. Its translation: CASSTRDRHSDTQYF.